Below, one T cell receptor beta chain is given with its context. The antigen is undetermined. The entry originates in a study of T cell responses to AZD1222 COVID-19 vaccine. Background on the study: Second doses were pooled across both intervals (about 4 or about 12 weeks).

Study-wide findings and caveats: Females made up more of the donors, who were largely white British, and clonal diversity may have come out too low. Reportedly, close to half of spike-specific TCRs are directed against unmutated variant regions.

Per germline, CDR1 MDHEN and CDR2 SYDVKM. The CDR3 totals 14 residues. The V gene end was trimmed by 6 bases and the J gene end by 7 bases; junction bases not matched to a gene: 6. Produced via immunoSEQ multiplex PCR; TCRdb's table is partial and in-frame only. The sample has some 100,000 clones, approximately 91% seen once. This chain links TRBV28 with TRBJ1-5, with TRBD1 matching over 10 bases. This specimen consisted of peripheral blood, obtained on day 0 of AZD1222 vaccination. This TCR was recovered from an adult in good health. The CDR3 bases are TGTGCCAGCAGGACAGGGGGCACTGGGCAGCCCCAGCATTTT. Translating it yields CASRTGGTGQPQHF.